These 23 T cell receptor beta chains were sequenced from one sample in a study of blood T cell repertoires in COVID-19. Using immunoSEQ multiplex PCR, the repertoire was profiled, and TCRdb retains in-frame clones only, with some absent. This sample has around 170,000 clones; approximately 90% occur once, and the top ten carry 1.5% to 2%. Material for sequencing was peripheral blood. These receptors came from a man between 18 and 35 years old who had recovered from COVID-19.

In its sample, this clone was seen a few times. This sequence joins TRBV5-1 and TRBJ2-1; perhaps TRBD2 as D (6 bases). The V end was cut by 0 bases, the J end by 8 bases, with 15 bases between. CDR3 length: 15 amino acids. CDR1 is SGHRS, CDR2 YFSETQ, per germline. The CDR3, as DNA: TGCGCCAGCAGCTTGGCTCTAGCGAGGAACGATGAGCAGTTCTTC. It encodes CASSLALARNDEQFF.

The genes are TRBV24-1 and TRBJ1-1; 11 nucleotides line up with TRBD1. Trimming removed 3 bases from V and 4 bases from J; junction bases left unmatched: 3. The length of the CDR3 is 15 residues. Germline assignment: CDR1 KGHDR and CDR2 SFDVKD. CDR3 nucleotide sequence: TGTGCCACCAGTGATGGAGGGACAGGGGGCACTGAAGCTTTCTTT. Amino acids: CATSDGGTGGTEAFF.

The chain carries TRBV5-6 and TRBJ1-4; D is possibly TRBD1 (5 bases). V lost 4 bases and J 6 bases, leaving 10 bases between the germline ends. The CDR3 contains 13 residues. Germline values: CDR1 SGHDT, CDR2 YYEEEE. This chain's CDR3 is CASSRGVYEKLFF. As DNA, the CDR3 is TGTGCCAGCAGCCGGGGGGTGTATGAAAAACTGTTTTTT. The full variable domain, completed using reference TRBV5-6 and TRBJ1-4, is DAGVTQSPTHLIKTRGQQVTLRCSPKSGHDTVSWYQQALGQGPQFIFQYYEEEERQRGNFPDRFSGHQFPNYSSELNVNALLLGDSALYLCASSRGVYEKLFFGSGTQLSVL.

This rearrangement joins TRBV2 to TRBJ1-1; 8 nucleotides match TRBD1. CDR1 and CDR2 (germline): SNHLY, FYNNEI. Trimming cost V 2 bases and J 3 bases; bases outside gene matches: 5. The CDR3 covers 15 residues. CDR3 in DNA: TGTGCCAGCAGTGAACGGCAGGGGGCAGACACTGAAGCTTTCTTT. This gives the protein CASSERQGADTEAFF.

The rearrangement joins TRBV28 to TRBJ1-3; 10 nucleotides agree with TRBD1. V lost 6 bases to trimming and J lost 6 bases; unmatched junction nucleotides: 8. Germline V gives CDR1 MDHEN, CDR2 SYDVKM. The CDR3 is made up of 15 amino acids. CDR3 residues: CASRNPGQGLNTIYF. The CDR3 region has the DNA TGTGCCAGCAGGAACCCGGGACAGGGGTTAAACACCATATATTTT.

The J gene is TRBJ2-7, the V gene TRBV7-9; 10 bases map to TRBD2. The V and J ends lost 5 bases and 3 bases, in that order; junction bases with no gene match: 10. The CDR3 runs to 16 residues. Germline CDR1 SEHNR, CDR2 FQNEAQ (reference sequence). The CDR3 loop is CASSPSLAGVGYEQYF. DNA for the CDR3: TGTGCCAGCAGCCCCTCCCTAGCGGGAGTAGGCTACGAGCAGTACTTC.

The chain links TRBV11-1 to TRBJ2-2; no firm D call. This CDR3 spans 15 amino acids. Between the trimmed V and J ends, which lost 2 bases and 7 bases, there was a span of 14 bases. Per the germline V gene, CDR1 is SGHAT and CDR2 is FQDESV (reference sequence). This CDR3 reads CASSLLAVQGGELFF. The CDR3 DNA follows: TGTGCCAGCAGCTTACTCGCGGTCCAAGGCGGGGAGCTGTTTTTT. Looking up the rest from reference TRBV11-1 and TRBJ2-2 gives the full variable domain: EAEVAQSPRYKITEKSQAVAFWCDPISGHATLYWYRQILGQGPELLVQFQDESVVDDSQLPKDRFSAERLKGVDSTLKIQPAELGDSAMYLCASSLLAVQGGELFFGEGSRLTVL.

The V call is TRBV2, the J call TRBJ1-5, with a possible D match to TRBD1 (5 bases). Looked up from germline, CDR1 is SNHLY and CDR2 is FYNNEI. The CDR3 loop spans 15 amino acids. The V end was cut by 7 bases, the J end by 3 bases, with 16 bases between. CDR3 sequence reads: CASKLDGHSNQPQHF. For the CDR3, the DNA is TGTGCCAGCAAACTTGACGGACATTCCAATCAGCCCCAGCATTTT.

V and J are TRBV7-2 and TRBJ2-2; 9 bases line up with TRBD2. Germline CDR1 SGHTA, CDR2 FQGNSA. The CDR3 has 14 amino acids. The V and J ends lost 5 bases and 9 bases, in that order; junction bases with no gene match: 7. CDR3 DNA sequence: TGTGCCAGCAGCCCGGGACTAGCTTCTAGGGAGCTGTTTTTT. Translated: CASSPGLASRELFF.

The CDR3 sequence: CASSFQGAGSYEQYF. CDR3 DNA sequence: TGTGCCAGCAGTTTTCAGGGGGCGGGCTCCTACGAGCAGTACTTC. The chain employs TRBV27 and TRBJ2-7, with 8 positions matching TRBD1. This CDR3 region has 15 residues. J was trimmed by 0 bases and V by 3 bases; bases with no gene match: 4. The germline gives CDR1 MNHEY, CDR2 SMNVEV (reference sequence).

In its sample, this clone was seen once. In DNA form, the CDR3 reads TGTGCCAGCAGATCGGACAGGGCGAGCAATCAGCCCCAGCATTTT. Encoded protein: CASRSDRASNQPQHF. This chain connects TRBV6-5 to TRBJ1-5; 8 positions match TRBD1. This CDR3 is built from 15 residues. Germline CDR1 is MNHEY and CDR2 is SVGAGI. V shed 6 bases, J shed 1 base, and the junction held 5 bases outside the gene matches.

The V call is TRBV5-1, the J call TRBJ2-1, with D perhaps matching TRBD1 (6 bases). The CDR3 length is 13 residues. Germline V CDR1 and CDR2: SGHRS, YFSETQ. The V gene lost 4 bases and the J gene lost 7 bases, with 12 bases spanning the gap. CDR3 bases: TGCGCCAGCAGCCCGGACAGTGGTAATGAGCAGTTCTTC. This translates into CASSPDSGNEQFF.

The chain has TRBV28 and TRBJ2-3; 9 bases fit TRBD1. CDR3 length: 17 amino acids. Germline loops: CDR1 MDHEN, CDR2 SYDVKM. V gave up 6 bases and J gave up 2 bases; unmatched junction bases: 12. The chain's CDR3 is CASSLGDRESDTDTQYF. In nucleotides, the CDR3 is TGTGCCAGCAGCCTAGGGGACAGGGAATCGGACACAGATACGCAGTATTTT.

The chain couples TRBV2 to TRBJ1-2, with a tentative D call TRBD1 (5 bases). Trimming took off 9 bases at V and 0 bases at J, with 14 bases between the two ends. The CDR3 has 14 amino acids. Germline CDR1 reads SNHLY; CDR2 reads FYNNEI. CDR3 in amino acids: CASGLRGSNYGYTF. The DNA for the CDR3 is TGTGCCAGTGGCCTGCGGGGGTCTAACTATGGCTACACCTTC. The whole variable domain, remainder taken from reference TRBV2 and TRBJ1-2, is EPEVTQTPSHQVTQMGQEVILRCVPISNHLYFYWYRQILGQKVEFLVSFYNNEISEKSEIFDDQFSVERPDGSNFTLKIRSTKLEDSAMYFCASGLRGSNYGYTFGSGTRLTVV.

This clone showed up just once. The gene calls are TRBV9 and TRBJ1-1; D gene unclear. The CDR3 is 15 amino acids. V gave up 4 bases and J gave up 1 base, with 14 bases separating them. Germline V gene lookup returns CDR1 SGDLS and CDR2 YYNGEE. The CDR3 protein is CASSPRPRANTEAFF. DNA for the CDR3: TGTGCCAGCAGCCCCAGACCGAGGGCGAACACTGAAGCTTTCTTT.

J is TRBJ2-1 and V is TRBV3-1 (or the pseudogene TRBV3-2); D might be TRBD2 (6 bases). The CDR3 runs to 15 residues. Per germline, CDR1 LGHDT and CDR2 YNNKEL (reference sequence). The germline V and J ends were trimmed by 0 bases and 6 bases, with 12 bases remaining between them. The chain's CDR3 is CASSQDALAGNEQFF. The CDR3 nucleotides are TGTGCCAGCAGCCAAGATGCACTAGCCGGCAATGAGCAGTTCTTC.

This chain joins TRBV4-3 and TRBJ1-4; D gene unclear. Germline CDR1 and CDR2: LGHNA and YSLEER. The CDR3 spans 13 residues. V was shortened by 4 bases and J by 8 bases, with 11 bases between the two germline ends. The CDR3 protein is CASSPAGEEKLFF. The DNA of the CDR3 is TGCGCCAGCAGCCCGGCTGGAGAGGAAAAACTGTTTTTT.

The V and J genes are TRBV5-5 and TRBJ2-3; 8 bases line up with TRBD2. The germline CDR1 and CDR2 sequences are SGHKS and YYEKEE (reference sequence). The V segment lost 5 bases and the J segment 4 bases; nucleotides outside the gene matches: 9. The CDR3 has 15 residues. CDR3 in DNA: TGTGCCAGCAGTCTCATAGCGGGACGGGCAGATACGCAGTATTTT. Amino acids: CASSLIAGRADTQYF.

This chain links TRBV28 with TRBJ1-3; the match to TRBD1 covers 7 bases. The V gene's germline CDR1 is MDHEN and CDR2 SYDVKM. The V gene end was trimmed by 0 bases and the J gene end by 4 bases; junction bases not matched to a gene: 0. CDR3 length: 14 residues. CDR3 loop: CASSLWTGGNTIYF. The CDR3 DNA sequence: TGTGCCAGCAGTTTATGGACAGGGGGAAACACCATATATTTT.

The V call is TRBV12-3 or TRBV12-4, the J call TRBJ1-5; D gene ambiguous. The CDR3 has 13 residues. V dropped 4 bases and J dropped 4 bases, with 8 bases sitting between them. The CDR3 coding sequence is TGTGCCAGCAGTTCCGAGGTTAATCAGCCCCAGCATTTT. This codes for CASSSEVNQPQHF.

This chain links TRBV5-1 with TRBJ2-5; no firm D call. This CDR3 region has 12 residues. The germline gives CDR1 SGHRS, CDR2 YFSETQ. V dropped 0 bases and J dropped 5 bases, with 5 bases sitting between them. The CDR3 DNA is TGCGCCAGCAGCTTGGCTACGGAGACCCAGTACTTC. Protein sequence: CASSLATETQYF.

Written as DNA, the CDR3 is TGTGCCAGCTCACCACCCTGGGAGGACAATGAGCAGTTCTTC. It specifies CASSPPWEDNEQFF. This chain joins TRBV18 and TRBJ2-1; D is possibly TRBD2 (6 bases). Germline loops: CDR1 KGHSH, CDR2 LQKENI. Trimming removed 0 bases from V and 5 bases from J, with 8 bases in between. This CDR3 has 14 amino acids.

This clone was found once. This chain links TRBV28 with TRBJ1-2; 9 nucleotides match TRBD1. Germline V gene sequence: CDR1 MDHEN, CDR2 SYDVKM. This CDR3 is 14 amino acids long. V was clipped by 6 bases and J by 4 bases; unmatched bases: 6. This CDR3 reads CASRTRDRVYGYTF. In nucleotides, the CDR3 is TGTGCCAGCAGAACCCGGGACAGGGTCTATGGCTACACCTTC.